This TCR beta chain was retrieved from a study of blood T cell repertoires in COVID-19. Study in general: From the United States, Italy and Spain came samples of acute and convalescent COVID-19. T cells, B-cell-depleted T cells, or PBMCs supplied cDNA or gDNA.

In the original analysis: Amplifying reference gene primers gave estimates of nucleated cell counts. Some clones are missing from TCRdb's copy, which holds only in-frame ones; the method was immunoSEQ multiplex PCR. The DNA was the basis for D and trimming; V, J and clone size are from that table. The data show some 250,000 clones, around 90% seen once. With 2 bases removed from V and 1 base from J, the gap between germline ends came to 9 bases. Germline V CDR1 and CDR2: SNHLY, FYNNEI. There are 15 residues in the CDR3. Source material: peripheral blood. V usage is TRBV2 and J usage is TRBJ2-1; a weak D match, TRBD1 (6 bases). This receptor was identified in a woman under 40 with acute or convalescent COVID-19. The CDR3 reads CASSELGASYNEQFF. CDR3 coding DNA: TGTGCCAGCAGTGAATTGGGGGCATCCTACAATGAGCAGTTCTTC.